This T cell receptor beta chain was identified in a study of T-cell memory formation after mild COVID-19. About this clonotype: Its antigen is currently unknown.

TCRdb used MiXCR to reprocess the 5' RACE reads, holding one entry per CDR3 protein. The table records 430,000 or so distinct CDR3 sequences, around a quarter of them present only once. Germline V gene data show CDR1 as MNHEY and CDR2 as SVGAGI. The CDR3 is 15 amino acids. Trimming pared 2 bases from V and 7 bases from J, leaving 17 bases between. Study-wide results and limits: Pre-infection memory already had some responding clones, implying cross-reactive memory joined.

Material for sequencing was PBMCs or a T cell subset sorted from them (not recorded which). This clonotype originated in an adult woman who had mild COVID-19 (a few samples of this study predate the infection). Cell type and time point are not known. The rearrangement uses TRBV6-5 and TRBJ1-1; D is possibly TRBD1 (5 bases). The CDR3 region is CASSYVSPGRGEAFF. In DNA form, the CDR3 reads TGTGCCAGCAGTTACGTATCGCCAGGGAGGGGTGAAGCTTTCTTT.